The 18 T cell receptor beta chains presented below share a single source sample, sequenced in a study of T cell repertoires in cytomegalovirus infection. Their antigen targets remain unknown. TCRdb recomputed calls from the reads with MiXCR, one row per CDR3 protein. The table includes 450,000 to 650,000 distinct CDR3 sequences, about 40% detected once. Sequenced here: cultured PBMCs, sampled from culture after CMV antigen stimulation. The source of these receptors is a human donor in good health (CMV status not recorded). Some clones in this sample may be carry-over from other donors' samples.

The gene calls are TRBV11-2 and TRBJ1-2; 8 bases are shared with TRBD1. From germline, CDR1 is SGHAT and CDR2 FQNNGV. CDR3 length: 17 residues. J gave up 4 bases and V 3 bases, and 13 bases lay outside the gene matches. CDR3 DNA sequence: TGTGCCAGCAGCTTGCTGTCCGGCCGGACAGGGTCCTATGGCTACACCTTC. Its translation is CASSLLSGRTGSYGYTF.

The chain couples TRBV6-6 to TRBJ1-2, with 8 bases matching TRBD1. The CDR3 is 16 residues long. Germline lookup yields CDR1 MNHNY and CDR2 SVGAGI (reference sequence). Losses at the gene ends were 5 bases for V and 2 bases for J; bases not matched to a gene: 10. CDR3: CASSKGTGGVNYGYTF. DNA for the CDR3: TGTGCCAGCAGTAAAGGAACAGGGGGAGTCAACTATGGCTACACCTTC.

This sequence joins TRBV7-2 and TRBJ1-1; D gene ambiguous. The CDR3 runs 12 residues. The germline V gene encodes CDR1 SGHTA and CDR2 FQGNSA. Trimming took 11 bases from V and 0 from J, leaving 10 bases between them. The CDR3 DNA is TGTGCCGGGCGGGGAATGAACACTGAAGCTTTCTTT. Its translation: CAGRGMNTEAFF.

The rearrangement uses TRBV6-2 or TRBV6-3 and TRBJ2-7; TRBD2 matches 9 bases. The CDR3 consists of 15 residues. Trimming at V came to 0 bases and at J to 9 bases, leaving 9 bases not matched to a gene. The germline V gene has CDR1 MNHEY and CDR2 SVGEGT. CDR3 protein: CASSYSFSGSSVQYF. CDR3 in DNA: TGTGCCAGCAGTTACTCATTTAGCGGGAGTTCTGTGCAGTACTTC.

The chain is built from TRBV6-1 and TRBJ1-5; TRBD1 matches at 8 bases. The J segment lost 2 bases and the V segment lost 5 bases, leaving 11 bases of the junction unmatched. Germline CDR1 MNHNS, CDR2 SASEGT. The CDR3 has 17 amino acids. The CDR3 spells CASSKGQGEIGNQPQHF. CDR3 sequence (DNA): TGTGCCAGCAGTAAAGGACAGGGTGAGATAGGCAATCAGCCCCAGCATTTT.

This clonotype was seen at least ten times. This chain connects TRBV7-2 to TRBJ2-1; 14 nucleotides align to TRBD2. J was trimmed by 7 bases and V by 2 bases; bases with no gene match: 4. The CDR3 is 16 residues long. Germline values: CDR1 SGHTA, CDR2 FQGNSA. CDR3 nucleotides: TGTGCCAGCAGCTTAAGGGGACTAGCGGGGGAGAATGAGCAGTTCTTC. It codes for CASSLRGLAGENEQFF.

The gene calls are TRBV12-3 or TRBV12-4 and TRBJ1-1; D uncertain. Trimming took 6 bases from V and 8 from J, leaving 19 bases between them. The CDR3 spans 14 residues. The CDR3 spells CASRATGESREAFF. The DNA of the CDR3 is TGTGCCAGCAGGGCGACCGGGGAGAGTAGGGAAGCTTTCTTT.

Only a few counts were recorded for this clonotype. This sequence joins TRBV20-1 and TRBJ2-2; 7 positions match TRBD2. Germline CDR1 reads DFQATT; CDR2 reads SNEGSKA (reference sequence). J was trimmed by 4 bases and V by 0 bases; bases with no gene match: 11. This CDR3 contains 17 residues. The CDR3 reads CSARDYKREVGTGELFF. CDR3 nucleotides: TGCAGTGCTAGAGATTACAAGCGGGAAGTCGGCACCGGGGAGCTGTTTTTT.

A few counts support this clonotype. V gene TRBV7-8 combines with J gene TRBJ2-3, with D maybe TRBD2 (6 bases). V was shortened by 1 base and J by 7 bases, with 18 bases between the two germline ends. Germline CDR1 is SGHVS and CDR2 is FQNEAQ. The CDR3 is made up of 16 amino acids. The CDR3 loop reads CASSLGGGGGVNTQYF. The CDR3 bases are TGTGCCAGCAGCTTAGGTGGGGGAGGAGGCGTGAATACGCAGTATTTT. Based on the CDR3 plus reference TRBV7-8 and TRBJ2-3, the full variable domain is GAGVSQSPRYKVAKRGQDVALRCDPISGHVSLFWYQQALGQGPEFLTYFQNEAQLDKSGLPSDRFFAERPEGSVSTLKIQRTQQEDSAVYLCASSLGGGGGVNTQYFGPGTRLTVL.

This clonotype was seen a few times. In DNA form, the CDR3 reads TGTGCCAGCAGCTTGACTAGCGGGGGGGACGAGCAGTACTTC. It translates to CASSLTSGGDEQYF. The chain uses TRBV7-2 and TRBJ2-7, with 14 bases fitting TRBD2. Germline V CDR1 and CDR2: SGHTA, FQGNSA. V lost 3 bases and J lost 5; bases outside the gene matches: 0. This CDR3 is built from 14 residues.

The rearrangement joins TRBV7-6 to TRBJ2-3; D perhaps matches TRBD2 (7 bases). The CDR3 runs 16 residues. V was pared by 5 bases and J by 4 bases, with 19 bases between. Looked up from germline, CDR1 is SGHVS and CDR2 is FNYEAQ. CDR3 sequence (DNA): TGTGCCAGCAGCCCACCCGGGGGGCCGGGGGCAGATACGCAGTATTTT. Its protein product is CASSPPGGPGADTQYF. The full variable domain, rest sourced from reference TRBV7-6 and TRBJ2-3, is GAGVSQSPRYKVTKRGQDVALRCDPISGHVSLYWYRQALGQGPEFLTYFNYEAQQDKSGLPNDRFSAERPEGSISTLTIQRTEQRDSAMYRCASSPPGGPGADTQYFGPGTRLTVL.

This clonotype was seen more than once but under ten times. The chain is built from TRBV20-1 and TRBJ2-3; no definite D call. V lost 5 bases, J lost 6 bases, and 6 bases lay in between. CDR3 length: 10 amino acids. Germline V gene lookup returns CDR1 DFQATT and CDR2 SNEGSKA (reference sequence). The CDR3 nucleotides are TGCAGTGCTGGGCGGGATACGCAGTATTTT. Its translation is CSAGRDTQYF.

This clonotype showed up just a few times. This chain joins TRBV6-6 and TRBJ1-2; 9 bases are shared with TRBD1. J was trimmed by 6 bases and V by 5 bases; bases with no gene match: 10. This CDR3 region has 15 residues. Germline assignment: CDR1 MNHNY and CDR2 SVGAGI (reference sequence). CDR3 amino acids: CASSPTGDREDGYTF. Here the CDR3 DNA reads TGTGCCAGCAGTCCTACGGGGGACAGGGAGGATGGCTACACCTTC.

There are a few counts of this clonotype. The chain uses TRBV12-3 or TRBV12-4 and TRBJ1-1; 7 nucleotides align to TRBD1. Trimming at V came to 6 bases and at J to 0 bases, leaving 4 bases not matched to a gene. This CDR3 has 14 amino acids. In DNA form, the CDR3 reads TGTGCCAGCAGGACAGGGAGAGTGAACACTGAAGCTTTCTTT. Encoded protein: CASRTGRVNTEAFF.

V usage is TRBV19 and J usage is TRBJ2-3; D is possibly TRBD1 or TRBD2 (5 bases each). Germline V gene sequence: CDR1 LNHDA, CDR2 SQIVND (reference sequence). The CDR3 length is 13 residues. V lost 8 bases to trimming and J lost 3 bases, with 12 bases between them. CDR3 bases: TGTGCCAGTTACGCTTGGGGGACAGATACGCAGTATTTT. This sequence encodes CASYAWGTDTQYF.

The CDR3 loop is CASSRSGGEMETQYF. CDR3 DNA: TGCGCCAGCAGCCGTAGCGGGGGGGAGATGGAGACCCAGTACTTC. The V and J genes are TRBV4-3 and TRBJ2-5; 11 bases match TRBD2. CDR3 size: 15 residues. With V trimmed by 4 bases and J by 5 bases, 6 bases remained unmatched. Germline-derived CDR1 and CDR2 are LGHNA and YSLEER.

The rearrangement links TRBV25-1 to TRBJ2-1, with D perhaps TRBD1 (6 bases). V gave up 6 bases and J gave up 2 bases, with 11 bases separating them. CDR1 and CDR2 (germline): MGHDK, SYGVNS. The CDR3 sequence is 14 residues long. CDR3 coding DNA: TGTGCCAGCAGCGTACAGGGAGCCTACAATGAGCAGTTCTTC. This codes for CASSVQGAYNEQFF.

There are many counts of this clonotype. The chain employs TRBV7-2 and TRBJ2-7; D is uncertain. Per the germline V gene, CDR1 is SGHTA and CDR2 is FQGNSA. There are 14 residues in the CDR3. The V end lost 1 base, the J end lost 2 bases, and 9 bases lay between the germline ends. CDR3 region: CASSLGRSAYEQYF. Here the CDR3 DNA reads TGTGCCAGCAGCTTAGGCAGGAGTGCCTACGAGCAGTACTTC. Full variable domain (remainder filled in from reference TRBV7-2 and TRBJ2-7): GAGVSQSPSNKVTEKGKDVELRCDPISGHTALYWYRQSLGQGLEFLIYFQGNSAPDKSGLPSDRFSAERTGGSVSTLTIQRTQQEDSAVYLCASSLGRSAYEQYFGPGTRLTVT.